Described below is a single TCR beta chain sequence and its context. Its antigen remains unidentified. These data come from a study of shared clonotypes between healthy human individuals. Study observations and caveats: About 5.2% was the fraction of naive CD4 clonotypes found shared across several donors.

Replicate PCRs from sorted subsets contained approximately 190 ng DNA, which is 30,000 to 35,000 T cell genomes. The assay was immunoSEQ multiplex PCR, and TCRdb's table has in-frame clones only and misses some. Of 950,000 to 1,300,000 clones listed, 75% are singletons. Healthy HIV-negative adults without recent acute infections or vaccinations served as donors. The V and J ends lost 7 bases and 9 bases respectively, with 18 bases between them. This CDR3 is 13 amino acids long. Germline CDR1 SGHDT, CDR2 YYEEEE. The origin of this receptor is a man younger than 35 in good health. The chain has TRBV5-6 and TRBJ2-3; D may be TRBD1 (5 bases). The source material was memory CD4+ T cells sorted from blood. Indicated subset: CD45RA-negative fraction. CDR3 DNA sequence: TGTGCCAGCCGCCCCCAGGGCGCGCGGACGCAGTATTTT. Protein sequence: CASRPQGARTQYF. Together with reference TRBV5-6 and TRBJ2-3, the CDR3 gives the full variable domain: DAGVTQSPTHLIKTRGQQVTLRCSPKSGHDTVSWYQQALGQGPQFIFQYYEEEERQRGNFPDRFSGHQFPNYSSELNVNALLLGDSALYLCASRPQGARTQYFGPGTRLTVL.